The rows below give T cell receptor beta chains drawn from one sample of a study of early T cells in non-severe SARS-CoV-2 infection. TCRdb reprocessed the 5' RACE reads via MiXCR and lists one record per CDR3 protein. Of some 90,000 distinct CDR3 sequences in the sample, more than 13% were seen once. The specimen was whole blood. The receptors shown here come from an adult who was a healthcare worker with PCR-confirmed SARS-CoV-2 infection or an uninfected control (not recorded which). The CDR3 runs from the conserved cysteine through the conserved F or W. D genes are given only for firm matches. Some rows mark clone size as missing; the rest say once, few, many or name a class of expanded clone.

cdr3_length d_call clone_size j_call v_call cdr3_aa cdr3_nt
15 TRBD2 NA TRBJ2-1 TRBV5-1 CASSMTSGRPGPEFF TGCGCCAGCAGCATGACTAGCGGGAGGCCGGGTCCGGAGTTCTTC
11 NA NA TRBJ1-1 TRBV12-3/TRBV12-4 CASSLAQVVVF TGTGCCAGCAGCTTAGCTCAGGTGGTCGTCTTT
19 TRBD2 few TRBJ2-3 TRBV6-2/TRBV6-3 CASSPNPFRLAENTDTQYF TGTGCCAGCAGTCCCAATCCGTTCAGACTAGCGGAGAACACAGATACGCAGTATTTT
13 TRBD2 many TRBJ2-5 TRBV5-6 CASSSVGGETQYF TGTGCCAGCAGCTCTGTGGGAGGGGAGACCCAGTACTTC
14 NA few TRBJ2-7 TRBV11-3 CARTIFANPYEQYF TGTGCCAGGACAATTTTTGCGAATCCCTACGAGCAGTACTTC
17 TRBD2 NA TRBJ2-5 TRBV27 CASSSLGTSGTRETQYF TGTGCCAGCAGTTCGCTCGGAACGTCCGGGACTAGAGAGACCCAGTACTTC
14 TRBD1 few TRBJ2-7 TRBV20-1 CSARQGADSYEQYF TGCAGTGCTAGACAGGGGGCGGACTCCTACGAGCAGTACTTC
14 TRBD1 many TRBJ2-2 TRBV25-1 CASTGTGGTGELFF TGTGCCAGCACCGGGACAGGGGGTACCGGGGAGCTGTTTTTT
14 TRBD1 many TRBJ1-5 TRBV5-8 CASSQGTVNQPQHF TGTGCCAGCAGCCAAGGGACAGTGAATCAGCCCCAGCATTTT
16 NA NA TRBJ1-1 TRBV11-1 CASSTGGAGRNTEAFF TGTGCCAGCAGCACCGGGGGGGCAGGCCGGAACACTGAAGCTTTCTTT
15 TRBD2 few TRBJ2-1 TRBV15 CATSLSRLAVNEQFF TGTGCCACCAGCCTCAGCAGACTAGCGGTTAATGAGCAGTTCTTC
14 TRBD2 few TRBJ2-3 TRBV11-2 CASSLAAFTDTQYF TGTGCCAGCAGCCTAGCGGCTTTCACAGATACGCAGTATTTT
13 NA NA TRBJ2-7 TRBV6-6 CASSYPDKYEQYF TGTGCCAGCAGTTACCCAGACAAATACGAGCAGTACTTC
11 NA NA TRBJ2-7 TRBV29-1 CSVWSSYEQYF TGCAGCGTTTGGTCCTCCTACGAGCAGTACTTC
16 TRBD2 NA TRBJ2-3 TRBV5-1 CASSLRVAGSTDTQYF TGCGCCAGCAGCCTCCGGGTAGCGGGAAGCACAGATACGCAGTATTTT
17 TRBD2 few TRBJ2-7 TRBV20-1 CSAERGLAGAVAYEQYF TGCAGTGCCGAACGGGGACTAGCGGGAGCTGTGGCCTACGAGCAGTACTTC
12 NA NA TRBJ2-3 TRBV28 CASSLPPDTQYF TGTGCCAGCAGTTTACCACCAGATACGCAGTATTTT
15 NA NA TRBJ1-6 TRBV4-2 CASSQDAGRDSPLHF TGTGCCAGCAGCCAAGATGCAGGGCGGGATTCACCCCTCCACTTT
15 TRBD2 few TRBJ2-2 TRBV2 CASSVAGGPNGELFF TGTGCCAGCAGTGTAGCGGGAGGGCCGAACGGGGAGCTGTTTTTT
13 NA many TRBJ2-3 TRBV12-3/TRBV12-4 CASSFGGGDTQYF TGTGCCAGCAGCTTTGGCGGCGGAGATACGCAGTATTTT
15 TRBD2 many TRBJ2-7 TRBV20-1 CSAPGFSGRTYEQYF TGCAGTGCTCCTGGTTTTAGCGGGAGGACCTACGAGCAGTACTTC
15 NA NA TRBJ2-7 TRBV7-3 CASSLSAGSPYEQYF TGTGCCAGCAGCTTATCTGCGGGAAGTCCATACGAGCAGTACTTC
13 NA few TRBJ2-1 TRBV7-9 CASSAQGGYEQFF TGTGCCAGCAGCGCACAAGGGGGGTATGAGCAGTTCTTC
16 NA many TRBJ1-3 TRBV6-6 CASSSQGVDSGNTIYF TGTGCCAGCAGTTCCCAAGGGGTCGACTCTGGAAACACCATATATTTT
15 NA NA TRBJ2-5 TRBV2 CASSGPPGEGETQYF TGTGCCAGCAGCGGCCCCCCTGGTGAGGGAGAGACCCAGTACTTC
17 TRBD2 few TRBJ2-3 TRBV11-2 CASSNRLAAGDADTQYF TGTGCCAGCAGCAACCGGTTAGCGGCGGGGGACGCAGATACGCAGTATTTT
14 NA NA TRBJ2-2 TRBV6-2/TRBV6-3 CASSPAPNTGELFF TGTGCCAGCAGCCCCGCGCCGAACACCGGGGAGCTGTTTTTT
14 TRBD2 NA TRBJ2-1 TRBV28 CASSFSGRAHEQFF TGTGCCAGCAGCTTCAGCGGGAGGGCCCATGAGCAGTTCTTC
15 TRBD2 few TRBJ2-3 TRBV2 CASTQRGLAPDTQYF TGTGCCAGCACCCAAAGGGGACTAGCTCCCGATACGCAGTATTTT
14 NA NA TRBJ2-7 TRBV28 CASTSQGGVGEQYF TGTGCCAGCACCTCACAGGGGGGGGTTGGCGAGCAGTACTTC
15 TRBD2 NA TRBJ2-1 TRBV9 CASSVSLAGNNEQFF TGTGCCAGCAGCGTAAGTCTAGCGGGGAACAATGAGCAGTTCTTC
15 NA few TRBJ2-7 TRBV10-3 CATVRGAGAAYEQYF TGTGCCACCGTACGGGGGGCGGGAGCCGCCTACGAGCAGTACTTC
13 TRBD1 NA TRBJ2-7 TRBV20-1 CSARRQGSYEQYF TGCAGTGCTCGACGACAGGGGTCCTACGAGCAGTACTTC
14 NA NA TRBJ1-1 TRBV20-1 CSARIGDPNTEAFF TGCAGTGCTAGGATCGGGGATCCGAACACTGAAGCTTTCTTT
15 NA NA TRBJ2-3 TRBV12-3/TRBV12-4 CASSLARRRQDTQYF TGTGCCAGCAGTTTAGCGCGGCGCCGGCAAGATACGCAGTATTTT
15 NA few TRBJ2-6 TRBV7-6 CASSLDSSGANVLTF TGTGCCAGCAGCTTAGATTCCTCTGGGGCCAACGTCCTGACTTTC
15 NA many TRBJ1-3 TRBV6-5 CATGPVGVSGNTIYF TGTGCCACCGGACCGGTAGGGGTCTCTGGAAACACCATATATTTT
16 TRBD1 NA TRBJ1-6 TRBV5-1 CASSSQGAGDNSPLHF TGCGCCAGCAGCTCGCAGGGGGCCGGAGATAATTCACCCCTCCACTTT
14 NA NA TRBJ2-5 TRBV10-3 CAISENFGQETQYF TGTGCCATCAGTGAAAATTTTGGGCAAGAGACCCAGTACTTC
10 NA NA TRBJ2-7 TRBV27 CASSSSEQYF TGTGCCAGCAGTTCAAGCGAGCAGTACTTC
18 TRBD1 NA TRBJ2-7 TRBV7-8 CASSGLGVQDRSSYEQYF TGTGCCAGCAGCGGTCTAGGGGTTCAGGACAGGAGCTCCTACGAGCAGTACTTC
15 NA few TRBJ1-5 TRBV5-6 CASSLAGRLHQPQHF TGTGCCAGCAGCTTGGCCGGGAGACTCCATCAGCCCCAGCATTTT
18 TRBD2 few TRBJ2-4 TRBV20-1 CSARGAGVPTLAKNIQYF TGCAGTGCTAGGGGCGCGGGAGTCCCGACGCTAGCCAAAAACATTCAGTACTTC
13 NA NA TRBJ2-5 TRBV5-6 CASSLGHAETQYF TGTGCCAGCAGCTTGGGACATGCCGAGACCCAGTACTTC
15 TRBD2 few TRBJ2-3 TRBV10-1 CASSESAGGPDTQYF TGCGCCAGCAGTGAATCAGCGGGAGGGCCGGATACGCAGTATTTT
14 TRBD1 few TRBJ1-2 TRBV9 CASSVDRDSNGYTF TGTGCCAGCAGCGTAGATCGGGACAGTAATGGCTACACCTTC
17 TRBD2 many TRBJ2-3 TRBV6-2/TRBV6-3 CASSYRTSGRVTDTQYF TGTGCCAGCAGTTACCGAACTAGCGGGAGGGTCACAGATACGCAGTATTTT
16 NA few TRBJ2-1 TRBV7-2 CASSSRTGSSYNEQFF TGTGCCAGCAGCTCGCGGACTGGAAGCTCCTACAATGAGCAGTTCTTC
13 NA once TRBJ2-7 TRBV2 CASSPRDSYEQYF TGTGCCAGCAGCCCTCGGGACTCCTACGAGCAGTACTTC
13 TRBD2 NA TRBJ2-7 TRBV12-3/TRBV12-4 CASSPGGGHEQYF TGTGCCAGCAGTCCCGGGGGGGGCCACGAGCAGTACTTC
12 NA NA TRBJ2-7 TRBV14 CASSWTVYEQYF TGTGCCAGCAGCTGGACAGTCTACGAGCAGTACTTC
15 TRBD2 few TRBJ2-1 TRBV20-1 CSAPFLAALYNEQFF TGCAGTGCGCCATTCCTAGCGGCCCTCTACAATGAGCAGTTCTTC
14 NA NA TRBJ2-7 TRBV20-1 CSARGPYGVYEQYF TGCAGTGCTAGAGGACCTTATGGGGTCTACGAGCAGTACTTC
15 NA many TRBJ2-7 TRBV13 CASSPRSKGLHEQYF TGTGCCAGCAGCCCACGCTCTAAAGGACTTCACGAGCAGTACTTC
20 TRBD1 few TRBJ2-4 TRBV15 CATSRDKSGSGGSGGNIQYF TGTGCCACCAGCAGAGATAAATCGGGATCAGGGGGCTCCGGCGGAAACATTCAGTACTTC
15 NA NA TRBJ1-1 TRBV20-1 CSATRPIPGNTEAFF TGCAGTGCTACCAGGCCCATCCCGGGGAACACTGAAGCTTTCTTT
16 TRBD2 NA TRBJ2-1 TRBV7-2 CASRPTTSGSRNEQFF TGTGCCAGCAGACCCACGACTAGCGGGAGTCGTAATGAGCAGTTCTTC
15 TRBD1 many TRBJ2-5 TRBV11-2 CASSSIDRVYETQYF TGTGCCAGCAGCTCCATAGACAGGGTTTACGAGACCCAGTACTTC
13 NA many TRBJ2-3 TRBV3-1 CASSQGVPDTQYF TGTGCCAGCAGCCAAGGGGTCCCAGATACGCAGTATTTT
13 NA NA TRBJ2-4 TRBV3-1 CASSQVVGAGADF NA